The 12 T cell receptor beta chains reported below all come from one sample, sequenced in a study of T cell responses to AZD1222 COVID-19 vaccine (dated by TCRdb to 2020 to 2022). Receptor amplification or capture employed the immunoSEQ multiplex PCR assay. TCRdb took over this immuneACCESS table, retaining in-frame rearrangements with V and J assigned. Such tables are incomplete; in checked studies, under half of the missing clones stem from an unresolved V gene, and the remainder is unexplained. The table for this sample lists under 150,000 clones; 80% to 95% of them were counted only once. About 5% of the sample is taken by the ten largest. The time point label for this specimen denotes: baseline before first vaccination. The specimen was peripheral blood, collected on day 0 of AZD1222 vaccination. These receptor sequences come from an adult in good health.

The table lists this clone with a count of one. J is TRBJ1-1 and V is TRBV19, with D possibly TRBD1 on 6 matching bases. The ends were cut back, 1 base at V and 4 bases at J, with 7 bases in the middle. The CDR3 consists of 13 residues. In germline, CDR1 is LNHDA, CDR2 SQIVND (reference sequence). In DNA, the CDR3 is TGTGCCAGTAGTATAGCACAGGGCACTGAAGCTTTCTTT. Translation: CASSIAQGTEAFF.

V and J are TRBV2 and TRBJ2-1; D might be TRBD1 (5 bases). This CDR3 has 14 residues. V was trimmed by 5 bases and J by 6 bases, leaving 14 bases between them. From germline, CDR1 is SNHLY and CDR2 FYNNEI. For the CDR3, the DNA is TGTGCCAGCAGTAGGTCGCAGGGCCCCAATGAGCAGTTCTTC. Residues: CASSRSQGPNEQFF.

The chain is built from TRBV4-1 and TRBJ1-1; D not certain. Germline lookup yields CDR1 MGHRA and CDR2 YSYEKL. V shed 2 bases and J shed 0 bases, with 16 bases lying between them. The CDR3 extends over 17 amino acids. Written as DNA, the CDR3 is TGCGCCAGCAGCCAAATCCTAACGGGTAACATGAACACTGAAGCTTTCTTT. This encodes CASSQILTGNMNTEAFF.

The rearrangement links TRBV19 to TRBJ1-1, with D possibly TRBD1 on 5 matching bases. The CDR3 has 15 amino acids. Between the trimmed V and J ends, which lost 3 bases and 0 bases, there was a span of 11 bases. CDR1 LNHDA and CDR2 SQIVND come from the germline V gene (reference sequence). The CDR3 reads CASSIFKGLNTEAFF. The CDR3 region has the DNA TGTGCCAGTAGTATTTTTAAGGGGCTGAACACTGAAGCTTTCTTT.

The chain links TRBV3-1 (or the pseudogene TRBV3-2) to TRBJ1-3; a possible D gene is TRBD1 (5 bases). The V and J ends lost 3 bases and 3 bases respectively, with 9 bases between them. The CDR3 is 14 amino acids. The germline CDR1 and CDR2 sequences are LGHDT and YNNKEL (reference sequence). The CDR3 region has the DNA TGTGCCAGCAGCCAGGGGGGGTATGGAAACACCATATATTTT. It codes for CASSQGGYGNTIYF.

The chain recombines TRBV15 with TRBJ2-1, with D unclear. There are 13 residues in the CDR3. V gave up 0 bases and J gave up 7 bases, with 7 bases separating them. Per the germline V gene, CDR1 is LNHNV and CDR2 is YYDKDF (reference sequence). Written as DNA, the CDR3 is TGTGCCACCAGCAGAGACTCAGAGAATGAGCAGTTCTTC. As protein: CATSRDSENEQFF.

The gene calls are TRBV2 and TRBJ2-3, with unresolved D. Germline values: CDR1 SNHLY, CDR2 FYNNEI. V lost 4 bases to trimming and J lost 1 base, with 6 bases between them. This CDR3 is built from 13 residues. CDR3 sequence reads: CASSGQGTDTQYF. As DNA, the CDR3 is TGTGCCAGCAGTGGACAAGGCACAGATACGCAGTATTTT.

This clone was seen a single time. The chain uses TRBV7-8 and TRBJ2-3; 7 positions match TRBD2. The ends lost 3 bases at V and 6 bases at J; junction bases unmatched: 9. The germline V gene has CDR1 SGHVS and CDR2 FQNEAQ. This CDR3 contains 15 residues. The CDR3 is CASSFGTGGRDTQYF. The DNA for the CDR3 is TGTGCCAGCAGCTTCGGGACGGGGGGTAGGGATACGCAGTATTTT.

The V call is TRBV7-2, the J call TRBJ1-1; TRBD1 might be the D (5 bases). This CDR3 region has 15 residues. Per the germline V gene, CDR1 is SGHTA and CDR2 is FQGNSA. V lost 2 bases to trimming and J lost 0 bases, with 10 bases between them. CDR3 bases: TGTGCCAGCAGCTTACTTGCAGGGATGAACACTGAAGCTTTCTTT. It specifies CASSLLAGMNTEAFF.

V usage is TRBV6-5 and J usage is TRBJ1-2; D is ambiguous. V lost 8 bases, J lost 2 bases, and 15 bases lay in between. The CDR3 has 14 residues. Germline CDR1 and CDR2: MNHEY and SVGAGI. The DNA for the CDR3 is TGTGCCAGCCCCCCCCTGGCGGCGAACTATGGCTACACCTTC. Its protein is CASPPLAANYGYTF.

The chain carries TRBV11-1 and TRBJ2-7, with D perhaps TRBD2 (5 bases). V was trimmed by 7 bases and J by 3 bases, leaving 13 bases between them. CDR1 and CDR2 (germline): SGHAT, FQDESV (reference sequence). This CDR3 contains 13 residues. The CDR3 sequence is CASTKTSSYEQYF. CDR3 DNA: TGTGCCAGCACAAAAACTAGTAGCTACGAGCAGTACTTC.

V gene TRBV7-9 combines with J gene TRBJ1-1; D is ambiguous. CDR3 length equals 15 residues. In germline, CDR1 is SEHNR, CDR2 FQNEAQ (reference sequence). Trimming stripped 3 bases from V and 6 bases from J, with 17 bases between. The CDR3 spells CASSLELSFGAEAFF. For the CDR3, the DNA is TGTGCCAGCAGCTTGGAGCTTAGTTTCGGCGCTGAAGCTTTCTTT.